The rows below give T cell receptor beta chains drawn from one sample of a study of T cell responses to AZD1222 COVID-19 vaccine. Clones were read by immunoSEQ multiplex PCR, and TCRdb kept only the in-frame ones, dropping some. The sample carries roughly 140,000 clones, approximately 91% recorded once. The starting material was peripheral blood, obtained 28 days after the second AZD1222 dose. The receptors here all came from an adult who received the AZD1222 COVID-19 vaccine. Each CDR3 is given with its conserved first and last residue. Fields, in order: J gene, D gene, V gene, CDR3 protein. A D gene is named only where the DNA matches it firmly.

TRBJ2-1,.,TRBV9,CASSSRAGPRSYNEQFF
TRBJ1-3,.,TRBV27,CASSQTATGYSGNTIYF
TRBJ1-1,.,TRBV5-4,CASSLWYDNPEAFF
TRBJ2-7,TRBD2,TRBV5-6,CASSTGGEHEQYF
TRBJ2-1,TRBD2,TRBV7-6,CASSSMSGLAGGIRNEQFF
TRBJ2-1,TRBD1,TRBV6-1,CASSEGTGSGEQFF
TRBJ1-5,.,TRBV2,CARSSGGNQPQHF
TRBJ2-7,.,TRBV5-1,CASSFGRGAYEQYF
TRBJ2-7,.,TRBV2,CASSEAGAGEQYF
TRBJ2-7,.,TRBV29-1,CSVGALPSYEQYF
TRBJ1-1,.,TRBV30,CAWSVGLARGTEAFF
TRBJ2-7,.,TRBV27,CASFGGRHQYYEQYF
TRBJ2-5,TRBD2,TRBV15,CATSGERGEETQYF
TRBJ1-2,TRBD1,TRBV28,CASSPDRGIYGYTF
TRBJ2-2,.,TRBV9,CASSVSAGTSTGGELFF
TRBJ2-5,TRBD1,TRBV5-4,CASSSPGTGHETQYF
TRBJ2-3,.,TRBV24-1,CAPKGRGTDTQYF
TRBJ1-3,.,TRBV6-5,CATGKQAGNTIYF
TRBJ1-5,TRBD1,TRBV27,CASSFVAGTGNNQPQHF
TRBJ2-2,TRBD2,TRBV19,CATRNVGTSGTGELFF
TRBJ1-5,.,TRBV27,CASSLGGGNQPQHF
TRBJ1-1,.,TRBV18,CASSPPAAERGEAFF
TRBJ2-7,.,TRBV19,CASSIAEGLAYEQYF
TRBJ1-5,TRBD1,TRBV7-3,CASSPDRGEPQHF
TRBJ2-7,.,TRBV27,CASKGGSGEQYF
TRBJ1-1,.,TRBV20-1,CSASIFRNTEAFF
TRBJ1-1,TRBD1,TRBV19,CASSVLGQGEQRTEAFF
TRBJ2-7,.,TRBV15,CATSRGGLLSYEQYF
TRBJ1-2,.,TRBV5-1,CASSLGQGHGYTF
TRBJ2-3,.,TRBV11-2,CASSLVWGGLSTDTQYF
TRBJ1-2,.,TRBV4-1,CASSQLGTKMDYGYTF
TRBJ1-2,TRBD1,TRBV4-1,CASSHGPRDSRASNYGYTF
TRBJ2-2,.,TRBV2,CASTKTGREGELFF
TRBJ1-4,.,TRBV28,CASSWRGAVHNEKLFF
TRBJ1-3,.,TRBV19,CASSTPRYSGNTIYF
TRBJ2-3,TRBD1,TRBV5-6,CASSFLGGQGTKGDTQYF
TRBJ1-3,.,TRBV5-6,CASSSDIRSGNTIYF
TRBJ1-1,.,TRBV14,CASSQGSRGNTEAFF
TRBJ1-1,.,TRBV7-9,CASSLADGYTEAFF
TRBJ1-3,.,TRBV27,CASSSGGYSGNTIYF
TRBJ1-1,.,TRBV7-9,CASSLALAGNTEAFF
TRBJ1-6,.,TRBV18,CASSPGRDSPLHF
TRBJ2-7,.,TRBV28,CASIPPGARGEQYF
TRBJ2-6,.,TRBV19,CASSIGTSGANVLTF
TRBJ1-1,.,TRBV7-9,CASSPGRDYEAFF
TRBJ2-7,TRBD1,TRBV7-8,CASSPNRGRSGGTYEQYF
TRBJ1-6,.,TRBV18,CASSTRSYNSPLHF
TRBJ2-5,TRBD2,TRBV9,CASSSPKTSGYQETQYF
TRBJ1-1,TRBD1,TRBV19,CASRDRGITEAFF
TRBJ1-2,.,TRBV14,CASSLDSQYGYTF
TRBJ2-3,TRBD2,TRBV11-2,CASSLSLSGRGTDTQYF
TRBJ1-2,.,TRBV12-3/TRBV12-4,CASSSTWGYTF
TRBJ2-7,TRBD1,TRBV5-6,CASSLGGQGLNYEQYF